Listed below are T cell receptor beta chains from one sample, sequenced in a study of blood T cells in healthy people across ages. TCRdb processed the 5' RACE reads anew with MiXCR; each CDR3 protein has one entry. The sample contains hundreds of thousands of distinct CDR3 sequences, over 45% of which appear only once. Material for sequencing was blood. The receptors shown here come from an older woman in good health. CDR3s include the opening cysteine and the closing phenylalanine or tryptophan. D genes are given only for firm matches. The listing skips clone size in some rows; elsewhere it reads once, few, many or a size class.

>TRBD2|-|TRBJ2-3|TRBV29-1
CSVDPTSADTQYF
TGCAGCGTTGACCCTACTAGCGCAGATACGCAGTATTTT
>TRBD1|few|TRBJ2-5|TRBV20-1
CSASWTGGSRETQYF
TGCAGTGCTAGTTGGACAGGGGGCTCTCGAGAGACCCAGTACTTC
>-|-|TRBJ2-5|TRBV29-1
CSVDGDGETQYF
TGCAGCGTTGATGGAGATGGGGAGACCCAGTACTTC
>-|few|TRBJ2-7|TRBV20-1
CSPQAFRSYEQYF
TGCAGTCCTCAGGCTTTTAGGTCCTACGAGCAGTACTTC
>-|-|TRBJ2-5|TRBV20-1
CSASSPRLVKQETQYF
TGCAGTGCCTCTAGCCCCCGACTAGTCAAACAAGAGACCCAGTACTTC
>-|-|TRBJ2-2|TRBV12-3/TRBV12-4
CASSLVLTGSNTGELFF
TGTGCCAGCAGTTTAGTATTAACCGGCTCGAACACCGGGGAGCTGTTTTTT
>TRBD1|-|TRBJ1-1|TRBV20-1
CSVGRTGTNTEAFF
TGCAGTGTCGGTAGGACAGGGACGAACACTGAAGCTTTCTTT
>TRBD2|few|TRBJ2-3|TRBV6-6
CASSETGGTDTQYF
TGTGCCAGCTCGGAAACGGGAGGGACAGATACGCAGTATTTT
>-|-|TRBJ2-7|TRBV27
CASGIVGYEQYF
TGTGCCAGCGGAATAGTTGGCTACGAGCAGTACTTC
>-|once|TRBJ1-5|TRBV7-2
CASSLEGTPQHF
TGTGCCAGCAGCTTAGAGGGAACGCCCCAGCATTTT
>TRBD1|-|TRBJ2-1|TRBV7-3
CASSKADRGEQFF
TGTGCCAGTAGCAAAGCCGACAGGGGAGAGCAGTTCTTC
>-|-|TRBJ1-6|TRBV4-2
CASSQNHRELGNSPLHF
TGTGCCAGCAGCCAAAATCACAGGGAGTTGGGTAATTCACCCCTCCACTTT
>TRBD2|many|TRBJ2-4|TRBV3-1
CASSPSGTRDIQYF
TGTGCCAGCAGCCCGTCGGGGACTAGGGACATTCAGTACTTC
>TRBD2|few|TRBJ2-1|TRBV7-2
CASKPSGSYNEQFF
TGTGCCAGCAAGCCTAGCGGGAGCTACAATGAGCAGTTCTTC
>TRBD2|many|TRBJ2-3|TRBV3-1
CASSRLAGDTQYF
TGTGCCAGCAGCCGACTAGCGGGAGATACGCAGTATTTT
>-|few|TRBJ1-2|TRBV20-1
CSARKARGFDYGYTF
TGCAGTGCTAGAAAGGCTAGGGGTTTCGACTATGGCTACACCTTC
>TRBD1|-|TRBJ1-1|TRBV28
CASSLPGQGGTEAFF
TGTGCCAGCAGTTTACCCGGACAGGGTGGCACTGAAGCTTTCTTT
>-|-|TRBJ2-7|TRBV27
CASSPAAEAYEQYF
TGTGCCAGCAGTCCCGCCGCGGAGGCCTACGAGCAGTACTTC
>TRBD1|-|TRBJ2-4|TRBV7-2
CASSQDRGRGKNIQYF
TGTGCCAGCAGCCAAGACAGGGGGCGAGGCAAAAACATTCAGTACTTC
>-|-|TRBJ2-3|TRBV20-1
CGEADITHSTDTQYF
TGCGGTGAAGCGGACATCACCCATAGCACAGATACGCAGTATTTT
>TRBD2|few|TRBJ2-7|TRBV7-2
CASTLSSGNYEQYF
TGTGCCAGCACCTTGTCTAGCGGGAATTACGAGCAGTACTTC
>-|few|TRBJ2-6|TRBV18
CASSPTGPGANVLTF
TGTGCCAGCAGCCCGACAGGACCTGGGGCCAACGTCCTGACTTTC
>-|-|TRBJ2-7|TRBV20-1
CSARDGGGYEQYF
TGCAGTGCTAGAGATGGAGGGGGCTACGAGCAGTACTTC
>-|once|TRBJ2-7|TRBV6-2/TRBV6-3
CASISSTGQPHSYEQYF
TGTGCCAGCATTTCTTCGACCGGACAGCCCCACTCCTACGAGCAGTACTTC
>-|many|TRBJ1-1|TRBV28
CASSGTGRSEAFF
TGTGCCAGCAGTGGGACCGGACGGTCTGAAGCTTTCTTT
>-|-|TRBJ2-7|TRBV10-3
CAISDDSYEQYF
TGTGCCATCAGTGACGACAGCTACGAGCAGTACTTC
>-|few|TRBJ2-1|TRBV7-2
CASSLQLGGFF
TGTGCCAGCAGCTTACAATTGGGGGGGTTCTTC
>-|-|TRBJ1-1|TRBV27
CASSLFGGRNTEAFF
TGTGCCAGCAGTTTATTCGGGGGTAGGAACACTGAAGCTTTCTTT
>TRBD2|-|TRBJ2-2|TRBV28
CASQGTSRRTGELFF
TGTGCCAGCCAAGGGACTAGCAGACGCACCGGGGAGCTGTTTTTT